Below are 27 T cell receptor beta chains sequenced from a single sample in a study of neurological immune-mediated disorders. One entry per CDR3 protein, called by TCRdb with MiXCR from the 5' RACE reads. The sample lists about 58,000 distinct CDR3 sequences; 3% to 3.5% were seen once. Sequencing used PBMCs. Every receptor here comes from a woman aged 55-69 years with multiple sclerosis.

This clonotype was seen repeatedly, ten times or more. The V and J genes are TRBV12-3 or TRBV12-4 and TRBJ1-3; D gene uncertain. V was clipped by 6 bases and J by 3 bases, with 6 bases between them. CDR3 length: 12 amino acids. DNA for the CDR3: TGTGCCAGCAGACTCAGTGGAAACACCATATATTTT. As protein: CASRLSGNTIYF.

This clonotype was counted ten times or more. V gene TRBV11-2 combines with J gene TRBJ1-2; D possibly corresponds to TRBD1 (5 bases). The CDR3 runs 15 residues. The germline V gene encodes CDR1 SGHAT and CDR2 FQNNGV. V lost 2 bases to trimming and J lost 2 bases, with 12 bases between them. The DNA for the CDR3 is TGTGCCAGCAGCTTAATGGGGGGGTGGAACTATGGCTACACCTTC. Its translation: CASSLMGGWNYGYTF.

This clonotype was counted at least ten times. The genes are TRBV20-1 and TRBJ2-5; 8 positions match TRBD1. Germline CDR1 reads DFQATT; CDR2 reads SNEGSKA (reference sequence). The CDR3 covers 15 residues. After removal of 0 bases from V and 3 bases from J, the junction contained 6 bases not matched to a gene. The CDR3 DNA is TGCAGTGCTAGAGACTCGACAGGGGACAAAGAGACCCAGTACTTC. It translates to CSARDSTGDKETQYF.

Many counts were recorded for this clonotype. V is TRBV9 and J is TRBJ1-1; 7 positions agree with TRBD1. The CDR3 has 13 residues. CDR1 is SGDLS, CDR2 YYNGEE, per germline. The V segment lost 7 bases and the J segment 4 bases; nucleotides outside the gene matches: 7. The CDR3 DNA follows: TGTGCCAGCTCTTACACAGGGGCCACTGAAGCTTTCTTT. Protein product: CASSYTGATEAFF.

This clonotype was seen at least ten times. V usage is TRBV27 and J usage is TRBJ2-7, with D hard to call. Deletions cut 8 bases from V and 0 bases from J, with 14 bases between. Germline V CDR1 and CDR2: MNHEY, SMNVEV (reference sequence). CDR3 size: 14 residues. The CDR3 DNA reads TGTGCCAGCGGAATAAGCGAGGTCTCCTACGAGCAGTACTTC. It encodes CASGISEVSYEQYF.

This clonotype was seen ten or more times. The CDR3: CASSFNREGTKLFF. The CDR3 DNA reads as TGTGCCAGCAGTTTCAACAGGGAGGGTACAAAACTGTTTTTT. This sequence joins TRBV6-5 and TRBJ1-4, with D possibly matching TRBD1 (6 bases). Trimming removed 4 bases at V and 10 bases at J, with 16 bases between. Germline CDR1 and CDR2: MNHEY and SVGAGI. This CDR3 spans 14 amino acids.

This clonotype was detected many times. The chain has TRBV12-3 or TRBV12-4 and TRBJ2-1; D is perhaps TRBD1 (7 bases). V lost 6 bases and J lost 7, with 13 bases in between. The CDR3 covers 13 residues. The CDR3 DNA is TGTGCCAGCAGGATACAGGGGAGGAATGAGCAGTTCTTC. Amino acids: CASRIQGRNEQFF.

This clonotype has more than one count but fewer than ten. The V gene is TRBV25-1, the J gene TRBJ1-2; D is unresolved. In germline, CDR1 is MGHDK, CDR2 SYGVNS. The ends were cut back, 1 base at V and 4 bases at J, with 10 bases in the middle. The CDR3 length is 14 residues. Written as DNA, the CDR3 is TGTGCCAGCAGTGAATTGGGAGGGTTCTATGGCTACACCTTC. Amino acids: CASSELGGFYGYTF.

The table lists this clonotype with many counts. This sequence joins TRBV7-3 and TRBJ2-7; D possibly matches TRBD1 or TRBD2 (5 bases each). The CDR3 totals 15 residues. V was cut by 2 bases and J by 3 bases, with 14 bases left in between. Germline-derived CDR1 and CDR2 are SGHTA and FQGTGA. The CDR3 protein is CASSLAGRGNYEQYF. The CDR3 region has the DNA TGTGCCAGCAGCTTAGCCGGACGGGGCAACTACGAGCAGTACTTC.

This clonotype was recorded at least ten times. CDR3 in amino acids: CASRLGTGNTGELFF. CDR3 coding DNA: TGTGCCAGCAGACTGGGGACTGGGAACACCGGGGAGCTGTTTTTT. The V and J genes are TRBV6-5 and TRBJ2-2; TRBD2 might be the D (6 bases). The CDR3 spans 15 residues. Trimming left V 6 bases short and J 1 base short, with 12 bases between. The germline V gene has CDR1 MNHEY and CDR2 SVGAGI.

This clonotype was detected ten times or more. The chain links TRBV20-1 to TRBJ2-7; weak D call: TRBD2 (6 bases). This CDR3 is 14 amino acids long. Germline V gene sequence: CDR1 DFQATT, CDR2 SNEGSKA (reference sequence). V lost 1 base to trimming and J lost 0 bases, with 10 bases between them. The DNA of the CDR3 is TGCAGTGCTAGAGCACCTAGCGTCTCCTACGAGCAGTACTTC. This encodes CSARAPSVSYEQYF.

This clonotype was seen at least ten times. The V gene is TRBV5-6, the J gene TRBJ2-3; D uncertain. V was clipped by 0 bases and J by 4 bases, with 9 bases between them. Germline CDR1 and CDR2: SGHDT and YYEEEE. The CDR3 extends over 14 amino acids. For the CDR3, the DNA is TGTGCCAGCAGCTTGGGGAGATTGTCAGATACGCAGTATTTT. The encoded protein is CASSLGRLSDTQYF.

This clonotype was counted only a few times. Just one base apart from a much larger clone, this may be a read error. The chain combines TRBV5-1 with TRBJ2-6; 7 bases are a match to TRBD1. This CDR3 spans 15 amino acids. The germline CDR1 and CDR2 sequences are SGHRS and YFSETQ. The CDR3 DNA sequence: TGCGCCAGTACGAGACAGGGAACTGGGGCCAAAGTCCTGACTTTC. Translation gives CASTRQGTGAKVLTF.

This clonotype was observed many times. The chain links TRBV6-5 to TRBJ2-1, with a weak D call TRBD1 (6 bases). The germline gives CDR1 MNHEY, CDR2 SVGAGI. Trimming took off 0 bases at V and 4 bases at J, with 10 bases between the two ends. The CDR3 consists of 15 residues. The CDR3 DNA follows: TGTGCCAGCAGTTACTCTTGGCAGGGGTACAATGAGCAGTTCTTC. Translating it yields CASSYSWQGYNEQFF.

This clonotype was seen at least ten times. The chain has TRBV10-3 and TRBJ2-1; no firm D call. The germline V and J ends were trimmed by 5 bases and 0 bases, with 8 bases remaining between them. Germline CDR1 and CDR2: ENHRY and SYGVKD. This CDR3 is 14 amino acids long. The CDR3 is CAISQVGSYNEQFF. For the CDR3, the DNA is TGTGCCATCAGTCAGGTGGGCTCCTACAATGAGCAGTTCTTC.

This clonotype was counted many times. J is TRBJ2-5 and V is TRBV7-2; D unresolved. Germline V gene sequence: CDR1 SGHTA, CDR2 FQGNSA. There are 13 residues in the CDR3. V was cut by 3 bases and J by 3 bases, with 8 bases left in between. The CDR3 DNA sequence: TGTGCCAGCAGCTTCGTGCCTGAAGAGACCCAGTACTTC. This translates into CASSFVPEETQYF.

This clonotype was found many times. The chain employs TRBV21-1 and TRBJ1-2; the table gives TRBD1 as D, unverified against the DNA. TRBV21-1 is a pseudogene segment. The CDR3 covers 14 residues. In DNA, the CDR3 is TGTGCCAGCAGCACGGACAGGGAGGGAAGGCTCTACACCTTC. Residues: CASSTDREGRLYTF.

At least ten counts were recorded for this clonotype. The rearrangement uses TRBV18 and TRBJ1-5, with D possibly being TRBD1 (5 bases). This CDR3 contains 14 residues. Germline V lookup: CDR1 KGHSH, CDR2 LQKENI. Trimming cost V 0 bases and J 9 bases, with 12 bases left between them. The CDR3 protein is CASSPPEGRGPQHF. CDR3 nucleotides: TGTGCCAGCTCACCACCAGAGGGGCGGGGGCCCCAGCATTTT.

This clonotype was seen repeatedly, ten times or more. This rearrangement joins TRBV5-6 to TRBJ2-7, with D tentatively TRBD1 (5 bases). The V end was cut by 5 bases, the J end by 2 bases, with 14 bases between. This CDR3 comprises 14 residues. Germline values: CDR1 SGHDT, CDR2 YYEEEE. CDR3 sequence (DNA): TGTGCCAGCAGTTATTTGGGGCCTACCTACGAGCAGTACTTC. Its protein product is CASSYLGPTYEQYF.

In this sample, this clonotype turned up many times. This rearrangement joins TRBV5-1 to TRBJ1-1; no definite D call. The CDR3 sequence is 15 residues long. V gave up 0 bases and J gave up 6 bases, with 15 bases separating them. The germline gives CDR1 SGHRS, CDR2 YFSETQ. CDR3 coding DNA: TGCGCCAGCAGCTTGGAAGGCTGGGGAATTGCTGAAGCTTTCTTT. This gives the protein CASSLEGWGIAEAFF.

At least ten counts were recorded for this clonotype. This rearrangement joins TRBV7-3 to TRBJ2-1; 12 bases fit TRBD2. V trimming: 3 bases; J trimming: 4 bases; junction bases outside the gene matches: 1. The length of the CDR3 is 15 residues. Germline V lookup: CDR1 SGHTA, CDR2 FQGTGA. The CDR3 sequence: CASSLTSGGYNEQFF. The CDR3 bases are TGTGCCAGCAGCTTGACTAGCGGGGGTTACAATGAGCAGTTCTTC.

This clonotype came up many times. A read error may be the cause here, since a much bigger clone is one base away. The rearrangement links TRBV4-1 to TRBJ1-4; unclear D gene. Germline values: CDR1 MGHRA, CDR2 YSYEKL. This CDR3 contains 15 residues. V was clipped by 2 bases and J by 4 bases, with 11 bases between them. CDR3 in amino acids: CASSQTGKNNEKLFF. The CDR3 nucleotides read TGCGCCAGCAGCCAAACTGGAAAGAATAATGAAAAACTGTTTTTT.

This clonotype appeared a few times. A clone one base away is much larger, so this may be a read error. This sequence joins TRBV4-1 and TRBJ1-4; D gene uncertain. Germline V lookup: CDR1 MGHRA, CDR2 YSYEKL. The CDR3 has 14 residues. Trimming removed 1 base from V and 5 bases from J, with 8 bases in between. The chain's CDR3 is CASSQGKENEKLFF. The CDR3 nucleotides read TGCGCCAGCAGCCAAGGGAAGGAGAATGAAAAACTGTTTTTT.

Many counts were recorded for this clonotype. This chain links TRBV6-2 or TRBV6-3 with TRBJ2-1, with D unclear. CDR3 size: 13 residues. From germline, CDR1 is MNHEY and CDR2 SVGEGT. Trimming took 7 bases from V and 0 from J, leaving 7 bases between them. The CDR3 nucleotides are TGTGCCAGCAAGCGTAGCTCCTACAATGAGCAGTTCTTC. Protein sequence: CASKRSSYNEQFF.

Ten or more counts support this clonotype. The chain recombines TRBV27 with TRBJ2-1, with TRBD1 identical over 7 bases. The CDR3 extends over 14 amino acids. V trimming: 4 bases; J trimming: 0 bases; junction bases outside the gene matches: 0. Germline V gives CDR1 MNHEY, CDR2 SMNVEV (reference sequence). The CDR3 spells CASSWDSSYNEQFF. The CDR3 DNA sequence: TGTGCCAGCAGTTGGGACAGCTCCTACAATGAGCAGTTCTTC.

This clonotype was seen repeatedly, ten times or more. The chain couples TRBV10-1 to TRBJ2-3; the D gene could be TRBD1 or TRBD2 (5 bases each). There are 14 residues in the CDR3. V was shortened by 0 bases and J by 7 bases, with 11 bases between the two germline ends. CDR1 is WNHNN and CDR2 is SYGVQD in the germline V gene (reference sequence). The CDR3 reads CASSESIGANTQYF. The CDR3 DNA follows: TGCGCCAGCAGTGAGTCGATCGGGGCGAATACGCAGTATTTT.

This clonotype was observed at least ten times. The gene calls are TRBV20-1 and TRBJ1-5, with a tentative D call TRBD1 (6 bases). V lost 1 base and J 5 bases, leaving 12 bases between the germline ends. Germline V gene sequence: CDR1 DFQATT, CDR2 SNEGSKA (reference sequence). This CDR3 region has 14 residues. The CDR3 nucleotides are TGCAGTGCTAGAGCCTCACAGGGCTATCAGCCCCAGCATTTT. Amino acids: CSARASQGYQPQHF.